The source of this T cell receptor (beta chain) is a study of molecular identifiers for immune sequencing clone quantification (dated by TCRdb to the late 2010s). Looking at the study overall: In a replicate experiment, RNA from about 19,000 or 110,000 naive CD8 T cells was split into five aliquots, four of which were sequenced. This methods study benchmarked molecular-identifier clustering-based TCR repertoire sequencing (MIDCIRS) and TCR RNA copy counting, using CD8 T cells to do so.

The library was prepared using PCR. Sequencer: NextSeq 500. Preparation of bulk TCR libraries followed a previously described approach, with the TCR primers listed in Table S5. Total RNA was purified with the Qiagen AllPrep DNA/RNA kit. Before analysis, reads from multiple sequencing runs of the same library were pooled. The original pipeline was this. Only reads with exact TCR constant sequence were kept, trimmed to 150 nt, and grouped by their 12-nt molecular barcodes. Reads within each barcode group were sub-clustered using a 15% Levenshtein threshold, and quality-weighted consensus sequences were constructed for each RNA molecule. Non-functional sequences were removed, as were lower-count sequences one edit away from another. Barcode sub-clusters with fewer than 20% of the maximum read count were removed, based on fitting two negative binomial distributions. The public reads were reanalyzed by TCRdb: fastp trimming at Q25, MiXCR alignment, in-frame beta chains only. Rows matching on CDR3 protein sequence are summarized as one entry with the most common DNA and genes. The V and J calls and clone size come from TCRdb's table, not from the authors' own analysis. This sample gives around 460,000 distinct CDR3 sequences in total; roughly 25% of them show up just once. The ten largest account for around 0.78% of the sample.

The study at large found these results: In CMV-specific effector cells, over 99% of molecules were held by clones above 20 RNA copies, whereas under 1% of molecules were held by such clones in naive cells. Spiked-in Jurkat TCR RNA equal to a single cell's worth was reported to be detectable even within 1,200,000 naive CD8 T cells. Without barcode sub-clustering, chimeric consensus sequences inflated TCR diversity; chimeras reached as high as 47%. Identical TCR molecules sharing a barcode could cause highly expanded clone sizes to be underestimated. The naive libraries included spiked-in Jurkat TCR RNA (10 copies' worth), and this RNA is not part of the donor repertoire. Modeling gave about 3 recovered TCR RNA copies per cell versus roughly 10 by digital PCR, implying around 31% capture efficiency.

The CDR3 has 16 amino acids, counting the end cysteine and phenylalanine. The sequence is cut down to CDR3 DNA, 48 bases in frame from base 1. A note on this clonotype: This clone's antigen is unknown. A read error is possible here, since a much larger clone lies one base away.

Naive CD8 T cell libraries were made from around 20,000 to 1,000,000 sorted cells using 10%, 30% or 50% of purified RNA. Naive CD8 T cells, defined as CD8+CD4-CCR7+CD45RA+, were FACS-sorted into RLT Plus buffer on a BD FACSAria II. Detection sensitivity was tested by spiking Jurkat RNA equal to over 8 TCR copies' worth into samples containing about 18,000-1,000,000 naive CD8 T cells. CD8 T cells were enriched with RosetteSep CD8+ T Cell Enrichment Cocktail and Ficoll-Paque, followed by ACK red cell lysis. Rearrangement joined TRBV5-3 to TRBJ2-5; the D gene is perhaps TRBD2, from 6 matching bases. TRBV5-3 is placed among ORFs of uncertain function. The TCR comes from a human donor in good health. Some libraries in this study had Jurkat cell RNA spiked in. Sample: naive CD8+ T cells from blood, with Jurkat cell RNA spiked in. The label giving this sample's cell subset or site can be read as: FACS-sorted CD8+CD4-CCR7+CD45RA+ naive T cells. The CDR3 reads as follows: CTSSPGASVLQETQYF. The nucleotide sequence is TGTACCAGCAGCCCTGGTGCTAGCGTCTTACAAGAGACCCAGTACTTC.